This TCR beta chain was identified during a study of T cells and Merkel cell carcinoma outcomes. Study outcomes and limitations: Reportedly, T-cell repertoire with density predicts Merkel cell carcinoma outcomes.

Sequencing was performed with immunoSEQ multiplex PCR; in TCRdb, only in-frame clones are kept and a portion is missing. The repertoire includes over 7,500 clones, around four fifths of them detected once, and less than 3% sits in the top ten. The sample holds one count of this clone. What it binds is unknown. Trimming at V came to 6 bases and at J to 8 bases, leaving 6 bases not matched to a gene. The length of the CDR3 is 13 residues. Germline values: CDR1 KGHSH, CDR2 LQKENI. The chain links TRBV18 to TRBJ1-4, with TRBD1 matching 7 bases. The receptor was derived from a human donor with Merkel cell carcinoma. Sequencing used tumor tissue from Merkel cell carcinoma. Written as DNA, the CDR3 is TGTGCCAGCTCCGGACAGGCGAGGGAAAAACTGTTTTTT. Its translation is CASSGQAREKLFF. The full variable domain, its missing parts supplied by reference TRBV18 and TRBJ1-4, is NAGVMQNPRHLVRRRGQEARLRCSPMKGHSHVYWYRQLPEEGLKFMVYLQKENIIDESGMPKERFSAEFPKEGPSILRIQQVVRGDSAAYFCASSGQAREKLFFGSGTQLSVL.